A selection of T cell receptor beta chains follows, all from one sample in a study of T cells in Graves' hyperthyroidism and ophthalmopathy. TCRdb analysed the multiplex PCR reads with MiXCR anew, one entry per CDR3 protein. This table has over 450,000 distinct CDR3 sequences, under 15% appearing once. Material for sequencing was blood. The receptors derive from a woman in her late teens or twenties with Graves' hyperthyroidism. Both conserved end residues are part of each CDR3. A D gene is named only where the DNA matches it firmly. Rows may omit the clone size; those that give it use once, few, many or a size class.

>TRBD2|TRBJ2-1|few|16|TRBV6-1
TGTGCCAGCAGCGGCGGTCCGAGCGGGGCCTACAATGAGCAGTTCTTC
CASSGGPSGAYNEQFF
>.|TRBJ2-3|.|15|TRBV9
TGTGCCAGCAGCGTCTGGGGGAGTGGGCCAGATACGCAGTATTTT
CASSVWGSGPDTQYF
>.|TRBJ2-2|few|13|TRBV29-1
TGCAGCGCCAAGGGACACCAAACCGGGGAGCTGTTTTTT
CSAKGHQTGELFF
>.|TRBJ2-2|.|16|TRBV13
TGTGCCAGCAGCTTAGCCTTAGGCCCGAACACCGGGGAGCTGTTTTTT
CASSLALGPNTGELFF
>.|TRBJ1-5|many|15|TRBV2
TGTGCCAGCAAAGGGTCCGGGGCCGCAAATCAGCCCCAGCATTTT
CASKGSGAANQPQHF
>.|TRBJ1-5|many|12|TRBV20-1
TGCAGTGCTGCCAGGGTTGGTCAGCCCCAGCATTTT
CSAARVGQPQHF
>.|TRBJ1-4|many|14|TRBV7-9
TGTGCCAGCAGCTTAGTGGCGATCAGGGAAAAACTGTTTTTT
CASSLVAIREKLFF
>.|TRBJ1-2|many|16|TRBV27
TGTGCCAGCAGTATTAGGACAGAGACTCCTTACTATGGCTACACCTTC
CASSIRTETPYYGYTF
>.|TRBJ1-1|many|15|TRBV6-5
TGTGCCAGCAGTTACGGGAGTGCGGCGGGGCCTGAAGCTTTCTTT
CASSYGSAAGPEAFF
>.|TRBJ1-2|many|14|TRBV10-3
TGTGCCATCAGTGAAAGGACAGAAAACTATGGCTACACCTTC
CAISERTENYGYTF
>.|TRBJ1-2|many|16|TRBV7-9
TGTGCCAGCAGCTTAGCGGGAACAGGCGGTATGCGAGGCTACACCTTC
CASSLAGTGGMRGYTF
>TRBD1|TRBJ2-2|few|16|TRBV10-2
TGCGCCAGCAGTGACCATGACAGGGTGGGCTCCGGGGAGCTGTTTTTT
CASSDHDRVGSGELFF
>.|TRBJ2-1|many|14|TRBV7-3
TGTGCCAGCAGCTTAAATAGCGGAGGACGGGAGCAGTTCTTC
CASSLNSGGREQFF
>.|TRBJ1-4|.|14|TRBV18
TGTGCCAGCTCACCATCAGAAGCTAATGAAAAACTGTTTTTT
CASSPSEANEKLFF
>TRBD2|TRBJ2-2|.|16|TRBV24-1
TGTGCCACCAGTGATTCAGAACTAGCGGGAGCCGGGGAGCTGTTTTTT
CATSDSELAGAGELFF
>TRBD2|TRBJ2-1|.|17|TRBV14
TGTGCCAGCAGCCAAGCTATCCCGGGACTAGCTTACAATGAGCAGTTCTTC
CASSQAIPGLAYNEQFF
>.|TRBJ1-3|many|16|TRBV12-5
TGTGCTAGTGGTTTGATCCGGTTAGGCCTAAGAAACACCATATATTTT
CASGLIRLGLRNTIYF
>TRBD1|TRBJ2-3|.|15|TRBV20-1
TGCAGTGCTAGAGGTCGGGACAGGGTTGCAGATACGCAGTATTTT
CSARGRDRVADTQYF
>TRBD2|TRBJ2-6|many|19|TRBV24-1
TGTGCCACCAGTGATCCCGGACTAGCGGGAGGGCGGGGGGCCAACGTCCTGACTTTC
CATSDPGLAGGRGANVLTF
>.|TRBJ2-6|few|15|TRBV7-2
TGTGCCAGCAGCTCGCCTATCGCTGGGGCCAACGTCCTGACTTTC
CASSSPIAGANVLTF
>TRBD1|TRBJ2-7|few|14|TRBV30
TGTGCCTGGAGTCCGGACAGGGGGCCCTACGAGCAGTACTTC
CAWSPDRGPYEQYF
>TRBD1|TRBJ1-1|.|15|TRBV4-1
TGCGCCAGCAGCCAAGAAAGGGGGCTAAACACTGAAACTTTCTTT
CASSQERGLNTETFF
>TRBD2|TRBJ2-1|many|16|TRBV27
TGTGCCAGCAGTTTATCGAGCCTAGCGGGGAGGAATGAGCAGTTCTTC
CASSLSSLAGRNEQFF
>.|TRBJ1-2|few|14|TRBV11-3
TGTGCCAGCAGCCTCCCCAGAGGGGTCTATGGCTACACCTTC
CASSLPRGVYGYTF
>.|TRBJ2-3|.|14|TRBV5-1
TGCGCCAGCAGCATGGGGGTTAGCGCTGATACGCAGTATTTT
CASSMGVSADTQYF
>.|TRBJ2-1|few|15|TRBV12-3/TRBV12-4
TGTGCCAGCATCCCGATAGCGGCCCCCCACAATGAGCAGTTCTTC
CASIPIAAPHNEQFF
>.|TRBJ2-3|many|14|TRBV5-1
TGCGCCAGCAGCTTGGGATCGGTTGCAGATACGCAGTATTTT
CASSLGSVADTQYF
>.|TRBJ2-1|many|17|TRBV20-1
TGCAGTGCTAGACGTAGGTGGGGGGCGAGCTCCTACAATGAGCAGTTCTTC
CSARRRWGASSYNEQFF
>.|TRBJ2-1|many|12|TRBV12-3/TRBV12-4
TGTGCCAGCAGTTTCTTCGTGTATGAGCAGTTCTTC
CASSFFVYEQFF
>.|TRBJ2-5|many|12|TRBV2
TGTGCCAGCAGTGAAGAGGAAGAGACCCAGTACTTC
CASSEEEETQYF
>TRBD2|TRBJ2-2|many|15|TRBV9
TGTGCCAGCAGCGTTGTGGCGGGAGACACCGGGGAGCTGTTTTTT
CASSVVAGDTGELFF
>.|TRBJ1-1|many|15|TRBV11-3
TGTGCCAGCAAGTCTACGGGGGGCCGGAACACTGAAGCTTTCTTT
CASKSTGGRNTEAFF
>TRBD2|TRBJ2-1|many|14|TRBV30
TGTGCCTGGAGTGTTGGTAGCGGGCGAGATGAGCAGTTCTTC
CAWSVGSGRDEQFF
>TRBD2|TRBJ2-1|few|16|TRBV19
TGTGCCAGTAGTATAGGCACTAGCGGAGTTTACAATGAGCAGTTCTTC
CASSIGTSGVYNEQFF
>TRBD2|TRBJ2-1|many|13|TRBV5-1
TGCGCCAGCAGCACGACTAGCTCAGATGAGCAGTTCTTC
CASSTTSSDEQFF
>TRBD1|TRBJ1-2|many|16|TRBV12-3/TRBV12-4
TGTGCCAGCAGTTTCGGATCACAGGGGGCTGGGTATGGCTACACCTTC
CASSFGSQGAGYGYTF
>.|TRBJ2-7|few|13|TRBV13
TGTGCCAGCAGCATTGGTGATTCCTACGAGCAGTACTTC
CASSIGDSYEQYF
>.|TRBJ2-1|.|14|TRBV9
TGTGCCAGCAGCGTCTACTCCTCCTACAATGAGCAGTTCTTC
CASSVYSSYNEQFF
>.|TRBJ1-1|many|15|TRBV6-2/TRBV6-3
TGTGCCAGCAGTTACTCGCAGGACATGAACACTGAAGCTTTCTTT
CASSYSQDMNTEAFF
>TRBD1|TRBJ2-1|many|12|TRBV2
TGTGCCAGCAATGACAGGGTCAATGAGCAGTTCTTC
CASNDRVNEQFF
>.|TRBJ1-3|many|14|TRBV2
TGTGCCAGCAGAGTGGAAAGCTCTGGAAACACCATATATTTT
CASRVESSGNTIYF
>.|TRBJ1-5|many|15|TRBV5-1
TGCGCCAGCAGCCGCTGGGCGGGGGGCGGACAGCCCCAGCATTTT
CASSRWAGGGQPQHF
>.|TRBJ2-7|many|15|TRBV27
TGTGCCAGCACCTTACAACCCTCCACCTCCTACGAGCTGTACTTC
CASTLQPSTSYELYF
>TRBD1|TRBJ1-4|.|16|TRBV15
TGTGCCACCAGCAGGGACCCGGGACAGAGGGGTGAAAAACTGTTTTTT
CATSRDPGQRGEKLFF
>TRBD2|TRBJ2-1|many|14|TRBV12-5
TGTGCTAGTGGTCACAGACTAGCGGTCGATGAGCAGTTCTTC
CASGHRLAVDEQFF
>TRBD2|TRBJ2-1|few|18|TRBV7-9
TGTGCCAGCAGCTCTTACGGACTAGCGGGAGTCTCCCCCGATGAGCAGTTCTTC
CASSSYGLAGVSPDEQFF
>TRBD2|TRBJ2-1|many|16|TRBV24-1
TGTGCCACCAGTGATTTCAACGGGAGGGCCTACAATGAGCAGTTCTTC
CATSDFNGRAYNEQFF
>.|TRBJ1-2|many|11|TRBV29-1
TGCAGCGTTGTCTGGGGGGAGGGCTACACCTTC
CSVVWGEGYTF
>.|TRBJ1-1|few|12|TRBV6-5
TGTGCCAACAGTTACTCTTTCAATGAAGCTTTCTTT
CANSYSFNEAFF
>TRBD1|TRBJ1-6|few|15|TRBV18
TGTGCCAGCTCAAACAGACAGGGATCGCAGTCACCCCTCCACTTT
CASSNRQGSQSPLHF